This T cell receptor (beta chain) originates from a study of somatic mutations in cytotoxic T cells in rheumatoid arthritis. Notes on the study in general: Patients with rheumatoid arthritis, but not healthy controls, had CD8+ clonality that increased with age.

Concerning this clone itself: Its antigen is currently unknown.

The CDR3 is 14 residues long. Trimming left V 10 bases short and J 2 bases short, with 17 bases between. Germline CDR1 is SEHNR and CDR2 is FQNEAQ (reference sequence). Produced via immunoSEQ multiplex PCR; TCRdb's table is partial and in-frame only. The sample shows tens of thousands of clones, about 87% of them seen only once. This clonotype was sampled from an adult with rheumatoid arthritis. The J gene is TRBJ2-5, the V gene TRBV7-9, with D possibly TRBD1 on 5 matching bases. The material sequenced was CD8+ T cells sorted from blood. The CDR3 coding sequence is TGTGCCACCACCCCGGACCAGGGTCAAGAGACCCAGTACTTC. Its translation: CATTPDQGQETQYF.